This T cell receptor (beta chain) was found in a study of T cell repertoires in cytomegalovirus infection. Study background: The public TCR beta signatures pointed to both CMV infection and matching HLA type.

The CDR3 has 17 residues. The germline CDR1 and CDR2 sequences are SGHTA and FQGNSA. Trimming cost V 5 bases and J 3 bases; bases outside gene matches: 12. The table lists this clonotype with many counts. Antigen unknown. Notes on the study in general: Of the TCR beta families, the public ones yielded a cumulative frequency that identified carriers of CMV plus the relevant HLA. HLA-C-restricted CMV-specific TCR beta clonotypes prevailed in the ex vivo response.

TCRdb ran MiXCR on the reads and lists one entry per CDR3 protein. The table lists more than 150,000 distinct CDR3 sequences, approximately 19% of them singletons. The genes are TRBV7-2 and TRBJ1-5; 8 nucleotides line up with TRBD1. The material sequenced was PBMCs. The origin of this receptor is a human donor in good health (CMV status not recorded). Some clones in this sample may be carry-over from other donors' samples. In nucleotides, the CDR3 is TGTGCCAGCAGCAAACCTGGACAGGGCGGAATCAATCAGCCCCAGCATTTT. It specifies CASSKPGQGGINQPQHF.